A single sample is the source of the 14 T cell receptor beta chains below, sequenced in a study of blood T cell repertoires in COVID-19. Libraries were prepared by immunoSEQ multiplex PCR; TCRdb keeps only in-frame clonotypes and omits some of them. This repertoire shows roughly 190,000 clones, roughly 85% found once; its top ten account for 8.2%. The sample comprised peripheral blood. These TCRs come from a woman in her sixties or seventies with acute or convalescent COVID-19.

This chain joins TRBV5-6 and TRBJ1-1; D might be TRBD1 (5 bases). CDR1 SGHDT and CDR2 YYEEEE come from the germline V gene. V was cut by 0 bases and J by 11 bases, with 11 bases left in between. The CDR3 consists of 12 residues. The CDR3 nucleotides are TGTGCCAGCAGCTTGGGGCAGGGTTGGGCTTTCTTT. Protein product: CASSLGQGWAFF.

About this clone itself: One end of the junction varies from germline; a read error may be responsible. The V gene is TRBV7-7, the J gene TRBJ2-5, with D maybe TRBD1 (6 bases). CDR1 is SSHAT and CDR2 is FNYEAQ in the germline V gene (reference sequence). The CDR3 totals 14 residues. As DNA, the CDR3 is TGTGCTAGCAGCCCCACAGGGCGTAAAGAGACCCAGTACTTC. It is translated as CASSPTGRKETQYF.

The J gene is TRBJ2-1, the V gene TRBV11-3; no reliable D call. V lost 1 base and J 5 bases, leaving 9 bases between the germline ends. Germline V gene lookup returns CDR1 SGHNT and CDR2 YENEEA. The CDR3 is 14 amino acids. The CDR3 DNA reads TGTGCCAGCAGCTTAGGAGTAAGCCACAATGAGCAGTTCTTC. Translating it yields CASSLGVSHNEQFF. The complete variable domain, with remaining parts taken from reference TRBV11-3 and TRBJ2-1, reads EAGVVQSPRYKIIEKKQPVAFWCNPISGHNTLYWYLQNLGQGPELLIRYENEEAVDDSQLPKDRFSAERLKGVDSTLKIQPAELGDSAVYLCASSLGVSHNEQFFGPGTRLTVL.

The DNA for the CDR3 is TGTGCCAGCAGCGATGGACAGGGTACCTTAAATACCGGGGAGCTGTTTTTT. This translates into CASSDGQGTLNTGELFF. The chain carries TRBV3-1 (or the pseudogene TRBV3-2) and TRBJ2-2, with 8 bases aligning to TRBD1. This CDR3 has 17 residues. V trimming: 5 bases; J trimming: 5 bases; junction bases outside the gene matches: 13. Germline assignment: CDR1 LGHDT and CDR2 YNNKEL (reference sequence).

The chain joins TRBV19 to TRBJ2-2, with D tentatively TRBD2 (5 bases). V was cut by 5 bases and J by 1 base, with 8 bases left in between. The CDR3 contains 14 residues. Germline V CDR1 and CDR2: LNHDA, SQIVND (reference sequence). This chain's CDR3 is CASSRDLNTGELFF. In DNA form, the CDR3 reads TGTGCCAGTAGTCGGGATTTGAACACCGGGGAGCTGTTTTTT.

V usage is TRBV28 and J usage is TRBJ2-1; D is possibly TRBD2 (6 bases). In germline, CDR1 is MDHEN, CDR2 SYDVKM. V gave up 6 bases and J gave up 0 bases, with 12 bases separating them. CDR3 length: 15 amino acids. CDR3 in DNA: TGTGCCAGCAGCCGGGACTCCGGCTCCTACAATGAGCAGTTCTTC. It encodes CASSRDSGSYNEQFF.

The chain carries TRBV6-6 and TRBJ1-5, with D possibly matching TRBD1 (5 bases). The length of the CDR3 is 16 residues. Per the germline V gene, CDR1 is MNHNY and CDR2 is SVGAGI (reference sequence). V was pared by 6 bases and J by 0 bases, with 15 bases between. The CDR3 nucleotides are TGTGCCAGCAGGGGGGGACCCTCTCTTAGCAATCAGCCCCAGCATTTT. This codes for CASRGGPSLSNQPQHF.

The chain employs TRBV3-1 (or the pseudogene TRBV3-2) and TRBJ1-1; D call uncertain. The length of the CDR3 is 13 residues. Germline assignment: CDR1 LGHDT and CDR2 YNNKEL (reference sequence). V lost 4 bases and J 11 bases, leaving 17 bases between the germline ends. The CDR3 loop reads CASSPSTGGEAFF. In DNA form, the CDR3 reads TGTGCCAGCAGCCCCTCCACCGGAGGAGAGGCTTTCTTT.

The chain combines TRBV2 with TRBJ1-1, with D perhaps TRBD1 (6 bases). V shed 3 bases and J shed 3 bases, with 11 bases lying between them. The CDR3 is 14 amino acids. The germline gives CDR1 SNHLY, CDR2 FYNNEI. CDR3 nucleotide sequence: TGTGCCAGCAGTGAGGGGGCGCAACACACTGAAGCTTTCTTT. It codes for CASSEGAQHTEAFF. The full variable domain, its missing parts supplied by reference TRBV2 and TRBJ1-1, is EPEVTQTPSHQVTQMGQEVILRCVPISNHLYFYWYRQILGQKVEFLVSFYNNEISEKSEIFDDQFSVERPDGSNFTLKIRSTKLEDSAMYFCASSEGAQHTEAFFGQGTRLTVV.

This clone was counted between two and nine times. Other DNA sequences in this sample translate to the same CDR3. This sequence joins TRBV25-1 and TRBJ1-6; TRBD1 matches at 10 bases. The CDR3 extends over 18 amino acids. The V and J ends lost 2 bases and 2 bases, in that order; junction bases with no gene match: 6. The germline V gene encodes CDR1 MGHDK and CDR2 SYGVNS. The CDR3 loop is CASSERQGANTYNSPLHF. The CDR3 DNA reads TGTGCCAGCAGTGAACGACAGGGGGCGAACACCTATAATTCACCCCTCCACTTT.

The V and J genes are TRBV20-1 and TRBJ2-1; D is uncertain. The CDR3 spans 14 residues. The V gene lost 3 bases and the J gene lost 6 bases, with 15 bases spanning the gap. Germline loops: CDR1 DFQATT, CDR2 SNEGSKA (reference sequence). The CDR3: CSASMRSIINEQFF. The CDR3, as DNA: TGCAGTGCTAGTATGCGATCTATCATCAATGAGCAGTTCTTC.

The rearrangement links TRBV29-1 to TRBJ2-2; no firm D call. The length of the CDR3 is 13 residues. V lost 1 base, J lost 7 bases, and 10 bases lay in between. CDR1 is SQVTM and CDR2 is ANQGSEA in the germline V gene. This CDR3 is CSVEVSVYGELFF. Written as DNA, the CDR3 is TGCAGCGTTGAAGTTTCTGTATACGGGGAGCTGTTTTTT.

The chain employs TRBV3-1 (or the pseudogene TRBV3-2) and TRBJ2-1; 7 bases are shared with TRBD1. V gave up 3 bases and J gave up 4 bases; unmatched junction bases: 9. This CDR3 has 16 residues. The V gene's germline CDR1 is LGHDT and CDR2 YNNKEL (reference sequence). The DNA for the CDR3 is TGTGCCAGCAGCCACACCGGGACAGATTTGTACAATGAGCAGTTCTTC. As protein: CASSHTGTDLYNEQFF.

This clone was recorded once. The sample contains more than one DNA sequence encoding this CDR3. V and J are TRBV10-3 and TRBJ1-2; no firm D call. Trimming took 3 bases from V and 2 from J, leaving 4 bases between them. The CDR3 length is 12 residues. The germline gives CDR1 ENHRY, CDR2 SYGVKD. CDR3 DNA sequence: TGTGCCATCAGTGACCAAAACTATGGCTACACCTTC. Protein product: CAISDQNYGYTF.